The 20 T cell receptor beta chains reported below all come from one sample, sequenced in a study of cytomegalovirus exposure and HLA in healthy donors. Primers for the PCR totalled 60 Vbeta and 13 Jbeta. Sequencing used immunoSEQ multiplex PCR; TCRdb keeps in-frame clones, though not all of them. In the table there are about 150,000 clones, less than 9.5% of which are singletons. The specimen sequenced was PBMCs. These receptors all come from a male donor in good health and CMV-seronegative.

The chain employs TRBV6-5 and TRBJ2-7, with 10 bases aligning to TRBD2. Per the germline V gene, CDR1 is MNHEY and CDR2 is SVGAGI. The CDR3 is made up of 14 amino acids. V was pared by 5 bases and J by 2 bases, with 3 bases of the junction left unmatched. The DNA of the CDR3 is TGTGCCAGCAGTCGAGCGGGAGGGCCCTACGAGCAGTACTTC. Amino acids: CASSRAGGPYEQYF.

CDR3 DNA sequence: TGTGCCAGCAGCTTGGTCGGCGGCGGGGCCTATGGCTACACCTTC. Protein sequence: CASSLVGGGAYGYTF. The J gene is TRBJ1-2, the V gene TRBV5-4; D possibly corresponds to TRBD1 (5 bases). Germline V lookup: CDR1 SGHNT, CDR2 YYREEE (reference sequence). The V gene lost 0 bases and the J gene lost 4 bases, with 13 bases spanning the gap. This CDR3 is 15 amino acids long.

This rearrangement joins TRBV29-1 to TRBJ2-1; the match to TRBD2 covers 9 bases. V shed 4 bases and J 12 bases; nucleotides not matched to a gene: 10. The CDR3 is made up of 13 amino acids. CDR1 is SQVTM and CDR2 is ANQGSEA in the germline V gene. CDR3: CSVGPGLAFPQFF. The CDR3 bases are TGCAGCGTTGGTCCGGGACTAGCTTTTCCGCAGTTCTTC.

This clone was detected only a few times. The chain is built from TRBV7-2 and TRBJ1-2; no definite D call. Germline CDR1 reads SGHTA; CDR2 reads FQGNSA. The CDR3 is made up of 13 amino acids. V was pared by 5 bases and J by 4 bases, with 11 bases between. In DNA, the CDR3 is TGTGCCAGCAGCCAGGCAGTCCGCTATGGCTACACCTTC. It encodes CASSQAVRYGYTF.

A few counts support this clone. This chain connects TRBV9 to TRBJ2-3; 7 bases fit TRBD2. Germline loops: CDR1 SGDLS, CDR2 YYNGEE. The CDR3 contains 15 residues. Germline trimming cut 0 bases from V and 8 bases from J; bases unmatched to any gene: 9. The DNA for the CDR3 is TGTGCCAGCAGCGTAGGCGCGGGGGAAGGCGTTACGCAGTATTTT. Residues: CASSVGAGEGVTQYF. The full variable domain, its missing parts supplied by reference TRBV9 and TRBJ2-3, is DSGVTQTPKHLITATGQRVTLRCSPRSGDLSVYWYQQSLDQGLQFLIQYYNGEERAKGNILERFSAQQFPDLHSELNLSSLELGDSALYFCASSVGAGEGVTQYFGPGTRLTVL.

This clone was counted a few times. The V call is TRBV18, the J call TRBJ2-3; 15 nucleotides line up with TRBD2. This CDR3 is built from 17 residues. With 3 bases clipped from V and 2 bases from J, the junction kept 3 bases outside the gene matches. Germline CDR1 reads KGHSH; CDR2 reads LQKENI. The CDR3 sequence is CASSPWTSGGVTDTQYF. For the CDR3, the DNA is TGTGCCAGCTCACCCTGGACTAGCGGGGGGGTCACAGATACGCAGTATTTT.

This chain connects TRBV20-1 to TRBJ2-5; no definite D call. Germline assignment: CDR1 DFQATT and CDR2 SNEGSKA (reference sequence). The CDR3 is 11 residues long. V gave up 3 bases and J gave up 5 bases, with 7 bases separating them. In DNA form, the CDR3 reads TGCAGTGCTAGTATGCGGGAGACCCAGTACTTC. As protein: CSASMRETQYF.

The chain uses TRBV13 and TRBJ1-1, with 8 bases fitting TRBD1. CDR1 is PRHDT and CDR2 is FYEKMQ in the germline V gene (reference sequence). Unmatched junction bases numbered 4, after V lost 6 bases and J lost 4 bases. The CDR3 has 13 residues. For the CDR3, the DNA is TGTGCCAGCAGTCCAGGGGGCGGCACTGAAGCTTTCTTT. This translates into CASSPGGGTEAFF.

In this sample, this clone turned up a few times. The rearrangement uses TRBV27 and TRBJ2-1; D remains unclear. CDR3 length: 15 amino acids. V was pared by 7 bases and J by 0 bases, with 13 bases between. Germline CDR1 is MNHEY and CDR2 is SMNVEV (reference sequence). The CDR3 DNA sequence: TGTGCCAGCAATCCTCTTCTGAGCTCCTACAATGAGCAGTTCTTC. This translates into CASNPLLSSYNEQFF.

V is TRBV30 and J is TRBJ1-2; 9 nucleotides line up with TRBD1. Unmatched junction bases numbered 4, after V lost 1 base and J lost 4 bases. CDR3 size: 14 residues. Per the germline V gene, CDR1 is GTSNPN and CDR2 is SVGIG (reference sequence). CDR3 coding DNA: TGTGCCTGGAGTGAAGGGACAGGGCCCTATGGCTACACCTTC. This encodes CAWSEGTGPYGYTF.

CDR3 amino acids: CSVKTGTNEKLFF. The CDR3 bases are TGCAGCGTTAAAACGGGGACTAATGAAAAACTGTTTTTT. The chain carries TRBV29-1 and TRBJ1-4; no firm D call. V was clipped by 5 bases and J by 2 bases, with 9 bases between them. The V gene's germline CDR1 is SQVTM and CDR2 ANQGSEA. The CDR3 covers 13 residues.

V and J are TRBV4-3 and TRBJ2-7, with D uncertain. From germline, CDR1 is LGHNA and CDR2 YSLEER. V lost 0 bases and J lost 4, with 16 bases in between. This CDR3 region has 16 residues. The CDR3 nucleotides are TGCGCCAGCAGCCAAGATAGAACCAACCGCTTTTACGAGCAGTACTTC. Protein product: CASSQDRTNRFYEQYF.

This clone has just a few counts. V is TRBV7-9 and J is TRBJ2-7, with TRBD1 as a possible D gene (5 bases). This CDR3 is 15 amino acids long. Between the trimmed V and J ends, which lost 3 bases and 0 bases, there was a span of 12 bases. The V gene's germline CDR1 is SEHNR and CDR2 FQNEAQ (reference sequence). The CDR3 DNA sequence: TGTGCCAGCAGCTTTTTTGGGGCTAACTCCTACGAGCAGTACTTC. Translating gives CASSFFGANSYEQYF.

This clone has only a few counts. This chain joins TRBV7-6 and TRBJ2-7, with 8 nucleotides matching TRBD2. Germline loops: CDR1 SGHVS, CDR2 FNYEAQ. CDR3 size: 15 residues. J gave up 3 bases and V 6 bases, and 10 bases lay outside the gene matches. In DNA, the CDR3 is TGTGCCAGCAGTCGTCGGGAGGGAGCCCTCTACGAGCAGTACTTC. Translation: CASSRREGALYEQYF.

This clone has just a few counts. This chain connects TRBV27 to TRBJ2-1; 8 nucleotides agree with TRBD2. Germline assignment: CDR1 MNHEY and CDR2 SMNVEV (reference sequence). V shed 5 bases, J shed 4 bases, and the junction held 7 bases outside the gene matches. The CDR3 runs to 15 residues. Here the CDR3 reads CASSHTGGQYNEQFF. The CDR3 DNA reads TGTGCCAGCAGTCATACGGGGGGGCAGTACAATGAGCAGTTCTTC.

The chain couples TRBV7-2 to TRBJ1-2, with a tentative D call TRBD1 (6 bases). V was pared by 1 base and J by 4 bases, with 13 bases between. This CDR3 spans 15 amino acids. The germline CDR1 and CDR2 sequences are SGHTA and FQGNSA. Here the CDR3 DNA reads TGTGCCAGCAGCTTAGGGGGGGGCCCCCTCTATGGCTACACCTTC. It specifies CASSLGGGPLYGYTF. Variable domain in full (rest from reference TRBV7-2 and TRBJ1-2): GAGVSQSPSNKVTEKGKDVELRCDPISGHTALYWYRQSLGQGLEFLIYFQGNSAPDKSGLPSDRFSAERTGGSVSTLTIQRTQQEDSAVYLCASSLGGGPLYGYTFGSGTRLTVV.

The chain has TRBV13 and TRBJ1-3; D not certain. V lost 5 bases and J 3 bases, leaving 8 bases between the germline ends. The CDR3 is 13 residues long. Germline values: CDR1 PRHDT, CDR2 FYEKMQ (reference sequence). The CDR3 coding sequence is TGTGCCAGCAGCCCCAGGTTTGGAAACACCATATATTTT. This encodes CASSPRFGNTIYF.

This clone was observed a handful of times. V usage is TRBV28 and J usage is TRBJ2-3; D might be TRBD1 (6 bases). Germline lookup yields CDR1 MDHEN and CDR2 SYDVKM. V was trimmed by 8 bases and J by 10 bases, leaving 16 bases between them. The CDR3 has 12 residues. CDR3: CASATSGVAQYF. CDR3 in DNA: TGTGCCAGCGCTACTTCAGGGGTGGCGCAGTATTTT.

This chain connects TRBV5-6 to TRBJ1-1; D unclear. Deletions cut 1 base from V and 4 bases from J, with 8 bases between. CDR1 is SGHDT and CDR2 is YYEEEE in the germline V gene. The length of the CDR3 is 13 residues. The CDR3 sequence is CASSLPASTEAFF. The CDR3 DNA reads TGTGCCAGCAGCTTGCCAGCGAGCACTGAAGCTTTCTTT.

This clone turned up a few times. The rearrangement joins TRBV19 to TRBJ1-1; 9 nucleotides match TRBD1. Losses at the gene ends were 7 bases for V and 4 bases for J; bases not matched to a gene: 7. The CDR3 loop spans 14 amino acids. CDR1 and CDR2 (germline): LNHDA, SQIVND (reference sequence). The CDR3 spells CASTPGQGSTEAFF. The CDR3 bases are TGTGCCAGTACCCCGGGACAGGGTAGCACTGAAGCTTTCTTT. The full variable domain, its missing parts supplied by reference TRBV19 and TRBJ1-1, is DGGITQSPKYLFRKEGQNVTLSCEQNLNHDAMYWYRQDPGQGLRLIYYSQIVNDFQKGDIAEGYSVSREKKESFPLTVTSAQKNPTAFYLCASTPGQGSTEAFFGQGTRLTVV.